These T cell receptor beta chains were read from a single sample in a study of blood T cell repertoires in COVID-19. Data came from immunoSEQ multiplex PCR; TCRdb stores just in-frame clones and leaves some out. This sample yields about 230,000 clones, of which over 80% are seen a single time; about 2.5% belongs to the top ten. The sequenced sample consisted of peripheral blood. Receptor source: a woman aged 70 to 79 with active or convalescent COVID-19. Both conserved end residues are part of each CDR3. D genes are given only for firm matches. The size of a clone is reported for some rows only, either as once, few or many, or as a class for expanded clones.

CASSSSGSGTGELFF	TGTGCCAGCAGCTCAAGCGGGAGCGGAACCGGGGAGCTGTTTTTT	many	TRBD2	TRBV5-6	TRBJ2-2
CASSSGHANTGELFF	TGTGCCAGTAGTAGCGGTCACGCGAACACCGGGGAGCTGTTTTTT	.	.	TRBV19	TRBJ2-2
CAWGRGGGYYGYTF	TGTGCCTGGGGGCGCGGGGGGGGATACTATGGCTACACCTTC	.	.	TRBV30	TRBJ1-2
CASSQDRLAQETQYF	TGCGCCAGCAGCCAAGATAGACTTGCCCAAGAGACCCAGTACTTC	.	.	TRBV4-1	TRBJ2-5
CASIGPGAYEQYF	TGTGCCAGCATCGGGCCAGGGGCCTACGAGCAGTACTTC	once	.	TRBV7-9	TRBJ2-7
CASSLGQPFTDTQYF	TGTGCCAGCAGCTTAGGACAGCCCTTCACAGATACGCAGTATTTT	.	.	TRBV11-2	TRBJ2-3
CASSPQRTGPTNTGELFF	TGTGCCAGCTCACCACAACGGACAGGACCCACGAACACCGGGGAGCTGTTTTTT	.	TRBD1	TRBV18	TRBJ2-2
CASSTGGLKGYGYTF	TGTGCCAGCAGCACGGGAGGGCTTAAGGGCTATGGCTACACCTTC	.	.	TRBV7-2	TRBJ1-2
CASSPNGQGTEAFF	TGTGCCAGCAGTCCGAATGGACAGGGCACTGAAGCTTTCTTT	.	TRBD1	TRBV3-1/TRBV3-2	TRBJ1-1
CASSGTGLATNEKLFF	TGTGCCAGCAGCGGGACAGGCCTTGCAACTAATGAAAAACTGTTTTTT	.	TRBD1	TRBV9	TRBJ1-4
CASSQRLGPYGYTF	TGTGCCAGCAGCCAGCGGCTTGGACCCTATGGCTACACCTTC	.	.	TRBV11-3	TRBJ1-2
CASSHNGGAETQYF	TGTGCCAGCAGTCACAACGGGGGGGCCGAGACCCAGTACTTC	.	TRBD2	TRBV7-2	TRBJ2-5
CASGQGVNSPLHF	TGTGCCAGCGGACAGGGGGTAAATTCACCCCTCCACTTT	.	TRBD1	TRBV2	TRBJ1-6
CASSLASGNTEAFF	TGCGCCAGCAGCTTGGCCTCGGGGAACACTGAAGCTTTCTTT	.	.	TRBV5-1	TRBJ1-1
CASTLGLPNTEAFF	TGTGCCAGCACCCTGGGCCTTCCGAACACTGAAGCTTTCTTT	.	.	TRBV28	TRBJ1-1
CASSRDRPTEAFF	TGTGCCAGCTCACGGGACAGACCCACTGAAGCTTTCTTT	.	TRBD1	TRBV18	TRBJ1-1
CASSYGLAGNNEQFF	TGTGCCAGCAGCTATGGACTAGCCGGGAACAATGAGCAGTTCTTC	.	TRBD2	TRBV5-4	TRBJ2-1
CASSQQGGSNSPLHF	TGTGCCAGCAGTCAGCAGGGGGGAAGTAATTCACCCCTCCACTTT	.	TRBD1	TRBV6-5	TRBJ1-6
CATSDHRTAGVIETQYF	TGTGCCACCAGTGATCACCGTACAGCGGGAGTAATCGAGACCCAGTACTTC	.	TRBD2	TRBV24-1	TRBJ2-5
CASSLRSGGRDEQFF	TGTGCCAGCAGCTTAAGGAGCGGGGGGAGAGATGAGCAGTTCTTC	.	TRBD2	TRBV7-2	TRBJ2-1
CAWSPLTGELFF	TGTGCCTGGAGTCCCCTCACCGGGGAGCTGTTTTTT	.	.	TRBV30	TRBJ2-2